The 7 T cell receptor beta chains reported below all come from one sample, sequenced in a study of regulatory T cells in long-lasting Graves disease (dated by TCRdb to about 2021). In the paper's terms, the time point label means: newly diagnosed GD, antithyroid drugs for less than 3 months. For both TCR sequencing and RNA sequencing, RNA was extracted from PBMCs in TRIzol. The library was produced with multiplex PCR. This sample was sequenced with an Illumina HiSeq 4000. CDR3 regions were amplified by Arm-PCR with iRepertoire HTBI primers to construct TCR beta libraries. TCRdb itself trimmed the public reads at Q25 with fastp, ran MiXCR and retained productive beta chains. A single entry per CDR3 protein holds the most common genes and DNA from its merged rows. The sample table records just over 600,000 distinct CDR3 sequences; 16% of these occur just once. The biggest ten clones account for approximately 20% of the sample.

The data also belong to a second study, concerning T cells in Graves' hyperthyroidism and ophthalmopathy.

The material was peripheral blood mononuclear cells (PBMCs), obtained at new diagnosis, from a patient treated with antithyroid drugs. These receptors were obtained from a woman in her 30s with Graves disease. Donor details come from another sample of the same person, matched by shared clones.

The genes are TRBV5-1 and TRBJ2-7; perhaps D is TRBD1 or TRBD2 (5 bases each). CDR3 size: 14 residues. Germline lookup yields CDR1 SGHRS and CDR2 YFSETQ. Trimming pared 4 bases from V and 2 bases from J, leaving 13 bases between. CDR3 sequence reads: CASSPPGRTYEQYF. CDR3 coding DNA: TGCGCCAGCAGCCCACCGGGACGCACCTACGAGCAGTACTTC.

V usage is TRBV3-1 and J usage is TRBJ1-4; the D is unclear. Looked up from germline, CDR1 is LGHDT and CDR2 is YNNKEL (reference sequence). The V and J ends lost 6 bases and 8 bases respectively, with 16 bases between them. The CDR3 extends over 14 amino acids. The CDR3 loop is CASSSGGWSEKLFF. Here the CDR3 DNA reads TGTGCCAGCAGTTCGGGTGGATGGAGCGAAAAACTGTTTTTT.

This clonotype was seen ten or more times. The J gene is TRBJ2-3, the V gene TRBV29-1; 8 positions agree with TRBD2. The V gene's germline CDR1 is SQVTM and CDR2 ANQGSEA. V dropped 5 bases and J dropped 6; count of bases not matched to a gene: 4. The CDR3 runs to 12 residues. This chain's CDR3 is CSVQRGWDTQYF. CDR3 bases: TGCAGCGTTCAGCGGGGGTGGGATACGCAGTATTTT.

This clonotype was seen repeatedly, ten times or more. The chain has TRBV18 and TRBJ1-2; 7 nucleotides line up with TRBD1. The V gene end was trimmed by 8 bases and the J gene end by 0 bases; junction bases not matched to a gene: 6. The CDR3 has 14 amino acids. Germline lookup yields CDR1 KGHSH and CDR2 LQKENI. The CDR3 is CASSPGTANYGYTF. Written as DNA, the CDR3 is TGTGCCAGCAGCCCAGGGACAGCTAACTATGGCTACACCTTC.

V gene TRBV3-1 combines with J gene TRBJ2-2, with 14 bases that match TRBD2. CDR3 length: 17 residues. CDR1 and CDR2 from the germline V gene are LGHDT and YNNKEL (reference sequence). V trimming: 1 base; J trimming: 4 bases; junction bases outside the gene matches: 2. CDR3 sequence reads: CASSQAGLAGVTGELFF. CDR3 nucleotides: TGTGCCAGCAGCCAAGCGGGACTAGCGGGAGTCACCGGGGAGCTGTTTTTT.

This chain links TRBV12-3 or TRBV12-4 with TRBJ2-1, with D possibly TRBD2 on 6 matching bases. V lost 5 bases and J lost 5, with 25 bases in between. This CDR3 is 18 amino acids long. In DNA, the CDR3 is TGTGCCAGCAGTAAACCGTACCGTACGCGGGGCTACCACAATGAGCAGTTCTTC. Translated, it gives CASSKPYRTRGYHNEQFF.

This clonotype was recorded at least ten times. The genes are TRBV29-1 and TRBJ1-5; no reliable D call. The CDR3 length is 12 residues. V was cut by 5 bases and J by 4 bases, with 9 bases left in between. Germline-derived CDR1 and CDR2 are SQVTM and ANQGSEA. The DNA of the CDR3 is TGCAGCGTTTCATCCCAAAATCAGCCCCAGCATTTT. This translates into CSVSSQNQPQHF.